The 20 T cell receptor beta chains below all came from one sample that was sequenced in a study of blood T cell repertoires in COVID-19. The protocol was immunoSEQ multiplex PCR, while the TCRdb copy is restricted to in-frame clones and leaves out a portion. The sample records over 75,000 clones, more than 85% being singletons. Sequences were obtained from peripheral blood. These receptors all stem from a man aged 55-75 years with acute or convalescent COVID-19.

This clone was found a few times. The V gene is TRBV19, the J gene TRBJ2-3, with 11 bases lining up with TRBD2. Trimming took 1 base from V and 6 from J; bases not matched to a gene: 3. This CDR3 region has 15 residues. Per the germline V gene, CDR1 is LNHDA and CDR2 is SQIVND (reference sequence). The CDR3 nucleotides read TGTGCCAGTAGTATAGGACTAGCGGGACGGGATACGCAGTATTTT. Translating it yields CASSIGLAGRDTQYF.

The rearrangement uses TRBV11-2 and TRBJ2-2; 7 bases map to TRBD2. CDR1 and CDR2 (germline): SGHAT, FQNNGV. The CDR3 loop spans 18 amino acids. The junction had 13 bases not matched to a gene; V was cut back by 2 bases and J by 4 bases. CDR3 protein: CASSLSRRTGLPTGELFF. CDR3 DNA sequence: TGTGCCAGCAGCTTAAGTCGCAGGACGGGACTACCCACCGGGGAGCTGTTTTTT.

V gene TRBV27 combines with J gene TRBJ2-7, with TRBD2 identical over 13 bases. CDR1 and CDR2 (germline): MNHEY, SMNVEV (reference sequence). CDR3 size: 17 residues. The V gene end was trimmed by 3 bases and the J gene end by 4 bases; junction bases not matched to a gene: 9. CDR3 sequence (DNA): TGTGCCAGCAGTTTGAAGGGACTAGCGGGACGAGGTTACGAGCAGTACTTC. Amino acids: CASSLKGLAGRGYEQYF.

The rearrangement uses TRBV11-3 and TRBJ2-6, with a weak D call TRBD1 (5 bases). This CDR3 has 15 residues. V shed 3 bases and J shed 2 bases, with 8 bases lying between them. Germline values: CDR1 SGHNT, CDR2 YENEEA. In DNA, the CDR3 is TGTGCCAGCAGCTTTAGGGGAACTGGGGCCAACGTCCTGACTTTC. This codes for CASSFRGTGANVLTF.

The chain joins TRBV28 to TRBJ2-1; no definite D call. Germline V gene data show CDR1 as MDHEN and CDR2 as SYDVKM. Trimming cost V 5 bases and J 6 bases, with 8 bases left between them. There are 12 residues in the CDR3. CDR3 nucleotide sequence: TGTGCCAGCAGTCGTGGAGCCAATGAGCAGTTCTTC. This translates into CASSRGANEQFF.

The genes are TRBV28 and TRBJ2-7; D possibly corresponds to TRBD1 (6 bases). Trimming removed 3 bases from V and 3 bases from J, with 18 bases in between. Germline V gene sequence: CDR1 MDHEN, CDR2 SYDVKM. This CDR3 spans 16 amino acids. The CDR3 DNA sequence: TGTGCCAGCAGTTTTAGTCCGGGGAGAGGGGGCTACGAGCAGTACTTC. This encodes CASSFSPGRGGYEQYF.

The chain employs TRBV7-2 and TRBJ1-1; 8 positions agree with TRBD1. Looked up from germline, CDR1 is SGHTA and CDR2 is FQGNSA. After removal of 5 bases from V and 5 bases from J, the junction contained 10 bases not matched to a gene. The CDR3 contains 15 residues. The chain's CDR3 is CASSPQGAGRTEAFF. In DNA form, the CDR3 reads TGTGCCAGCAGCCCTCAGGGGGCGGGAAGGACTGAAGCTTTCTTT. The full variable domain, its missing parts supplied by reference TRBV7-2 and TRBJ1-1, is GAGVSQSPSNKVTEKGKDVELRCDPISGHTALYWYRQSLGQGLEFLIYFQGNSAPDKSGLPSDRFSAERTGGSVSTLTIQRTQQEDSAVYLCASSPQGAGRTEAFFGQGTRLTVV.

The CDR3 DNA sequence: TGCGCCAGCAGCTCAGATAGCGGGAGTGGGGTAGAGACCCAGTACTTC. It translates to CASSSDSGSGVETQYF. The V call is TRBV5-1, the J call TRBJ2-5; TRBD2 matches at 9 bases. The CDR3 runs to 16 residues. Germline V gene data show CDR1 as SGHRS and CDR2 as YFSETQ. Trimming at V came to 3 bases and at J to 4 bases, leaving 10 bases not matched to a gene.

This chain connects TRBV28 to TRBJ1-5, with 10 bases lining up with TRBD1. Germline V CDR1 and CDR2: MDHEN, SYDVKM. V lost 5 bases to trimming and J lost 2 bases; unmatched junction nucleotides: 6. The CDR3 is 16 amino acids. This chain's CDR3 is CASSPAGTGGNQPQHF. CDR3 DNA: TGTGCCAGCAGTCCTGCCGGGACAGGGGGCAATCAGCCCCAGCATTTT.

The rearrangement uses TRBV6-4 and TRBJ1-2; a possible D gene is TRBD1 (6 bases). The CDR3 is 13 residues long. The V end was cut by 6 bases, the J end by 8 bases, with 16 bases between. The germline gives CDR1 MRHNA, CDR2 SNTAGT. The CDR3 here is CASRTNSGGGYTF. The CDR3 region has the DNA TGTGCCAGCAGAACTAACTCTGGGGGCGGCTACACCTTC.

J is TRBJ2-1 and V is TRBV19, with D possibly TRBD2 on 6 matching bases. Germline lookup yields CDR1 LNHDA and CDR2 SQIVND (reference sequence). The CDR3 totals 16 residues. Deletions cut 3 bases from V and 2 bases from J, with 14 bases between. The CDR3 loop is CASSMRGGGAYNEQFF. CDR3 in DNA: TGTGCCAGTAGTATGAGGGGAGGAGGGGCCTACAATGAGCAGTTCTTC.

The chain recombines TRBV4-3 with TRBJ2-7, with a weak D call TRBD2 (6 bases). Trimming cost V 0 bases and J 0 bases, with 9 bases left between them. The CDR3 contains 15 residues. The germline gives CDR1 LGHNA, CDR2 YSLEER. The CDR3 sequence: CASSQDQDYSYEQYF. CDR3 DNA: TGCGCCAGCAGCCAAGATCAGGACTACTCCTACGAGCAGTACTTC.

This chain uses TRBV18 with TRBJ2-7; maybe TRBD1 (6 bases). Germline V gene data show CDR1 as KGHSH and CDR2 as LQKENI. V was shortened by 3 bases and J by 6 bases, with 15 bases between the two germline ends. This CDR3 is 14 amino acids long. CDR3 bases: TGTGCCAGCTCACCGGGACACCGAGAGTCCGAGCAGTACTTC. Translating it yields CASSPGHRESEQYF.

J is TRBJ2-1 and V is TRBV27; 7 bases align to TRBD1. This CDR3 spans 16 amino acids. Germline lookup yields CDR1 MNHEY and CDR2 SMNVEV (reference sequence). The V gene end was trimmed by 7 bases and the J gene end by 4 bases; junction bases not matched to a gene: 13. The CDR3 coding sequence is TGTGCCAGCACTCCCCTTGAGGGGGCGAGTTACAATGAGCAGTTCTTC. Its translation: CASTPLEGASYNEQFF.

The genes are TRBV5-1 and TRBJ1-4, with 7 nucleotides matching TRBD1. Germline CDR1 is SGHRS and CDR2 is YFSETQ. The V gene end was trimmed by 4 bases and the J gene end by 2 bases; junction bases not matched to a gene: 2. This CDR3 has 14 residues. CDR3 sequence: CASSTQGTNEKLFF. CDR3 coding DNA: TGCGCCAGCAGCACACAGGGGACTAATGAAAAACTGTTTTTT.

The chain is built from TRBV9 and TRBJ2-7; 9 bases agree with TRBD2. V gave up 0 bases and J gave up 0 bases; unmatched junction bases: 7. The germline V gene has CDR1 SGDLS and CDR2 YYNGEE. This CDR3 is 17 amino acids long. The CDR3 DNA follows: TGTGCCAGCAGCGTAGCTCCCCTAGCGGGGAGCTCCTACGAGCAGTACTTC. Translation gives CASSVAPLAGSSYEQYF.

The chain employs TRBV13 and TRBJ1-1, with D tentatively TRBD1 (5 bases). Per germline, CDR1 PRHDT and CDR2 FYEKMQ (reference sequence). The CDR3 has 15 amino acids. V lost 5 bases and J lost 5, with 18 bases in between. CDR3 region: CASSPEGRGGTEAFF. CDR3 coding DNA: TGTGCCAGCAGCCCAGAAGGGAGGGGAGGAACTGAAGCTTTCTTT.

Here the CDR3 reads CASSSLAGATDTQYF. The CDR3 DNA reads TGTGCCAGTAGCTCCCTAGCGGGAGCCACAGATACGCAGTATTTT. V is TRBV19 and J is TRBJ2-3, with 10 bases fitting TRBD2. Germline lookup yields CDR1 LNHDA and CDR2 SQIVND (reference sequence). The CDR3 runs 15 residues. V dropped 6 bases and J dropped 2; count of bases not matched to a gene: 5.

This chain connects TRBV5-1 to TRBJ2-3, with D hard to call. The CDR3 is 15 amino acids. Germline V gives CDR1 SGHRS, CDR2 YFSETQ. V was shortened by 4 bases and J by 4 bases, with 16 bases between the two germline ends. In nucleotides, the CDR3 is TGCGCCAGCAGCAGCACCCCTATACGAGCAGATACGCAGTATTTT. Its translation is CASSSTPIRADTQYF.

The chain is built from TRBV27 and TRBJ2-3; 7 nucleotides match TRBD2. Germline V gives CDR1 MNHEY, CDR2 SMNVEV (reference sequence). With V trimmed by 11 bases and J by 2 bases, 4 bases remained unmatched. This CDR3 is built from 12 residues. CDR3 in DNA: TGTGCCGCTGGGAGGGACACAGATACGCAGTATTTT. This codes for CAAGRDTDTQYF.